The rows below give T cell receptor beta chains drawn from one sample of a study of blood T cell repertoires in COVID-19. Method: immunoSEQ multiplex PCR; TCRdb's copy keeps in-frame clones and lacks some. The table includes some 48,000 clones, under 95% detected once. The sequenced sample was peripheral blood. Receptors originate from a man aged 70-80 years with active COVID-19. The CDR3 runs from the conserved cysteine through the conserved F or W. A D gene is named only where the DNA matches it firmly. Where a row states a size, it is once, few, many or the class of an expanded clone; other rows omit it.

j_gene: TRBJ2-5; abundance: .; v_gene: TRBV5-1; d_gene: TRBD2; CDR3nt: TGCGCCAGCAGCTTTACCGGGACTAGCGGGATCGGGGAGACCCAGTACTTC; CDR3aa: CASSFTGTSGIGETQYF
j_gene: TRBJ2-2; abundance: .; v_gene: TRBV19; d_gene: TRBD2; CDR3nt: TGTGCCAGTAAGCTAGCGGGAGGGCCCTACACCGGGGAGCTGTTTTTT; CDR3aa: CASKLAGGPYTGELFF
j_gene: TRBJ2-7; abundance: .; v_gene: TRBV28; d_gene: TRBD1; CDR3nt: TGTGCCAGCAGTTTAGGAGGGGACAGGGTCTACGAGCAGTACTTC; CDR3aa: CASSLGGDRVYEQYF
j_gene: TRBJ2-3; abundance: .; v_gene: TRBV28; d_gene: .; CDR3nt: TGTGCCAGCAGTTCCCCCGGACACGGCGCAGATACGCAGTATTTT; CDR3aa: CASSSPGHGADTQYF
j_gene: TRBJ2-1; abundance: .; v_gene: TRBV7-2; d_gene: TRBD2; CDR3nt: TGTGCCAGCAGCGCACCCGGACTAGCGGGGTACAATGAGCAGTTCTTC; CDR3aa: CASSAPGLAGYNEQFF
j_gene: TRBJ1-1; abundance: .; v_gene: TRBV6-4; d_gene: .; CDR3nt: TGTGCCAGCAGCGACAGTCAGGGCACTGAAGCTTTCTTT; CDR3aa: CASSDSQGTEAFF
j_gene: TRBJ2-1; abundance: .; v_gene: TRBV13; d_gene: TRBD2; CDR3nt: TGTGCCAGCAGCCCGACTAGCTCGGTGGGTGAGCAGTTCTTC; CDR3aa: CASSPTSSVGEQFF
j_gene: TRBJ1-1; abundance: .; v_gene: TRBV29-1; d_gene: .; CDR3nt: TGCAGCGTTCAATCGGGGGTGAACACTGAAGCTTTCTTT; CDR3aa: CSVQSGVNTEAFF
j_gene: TRBJ1-1; abundance: .; v_gene: TRBV12-3/TRBV12-4; d_gene: .; CDR3nt: TGTGCCAGCAGTTTAAGAACTACCCAAGCTGCTTTCTTT; CDR3aa: CASSLRTTQAAFF
j_gene: TRBJ2-7; abundance: once; v_gene: TRBV3-1/TRBV3-2; d_gene: TRBD1; CDR3nt: TGTGCCAGCAGCCAAGATCAAGACAGGGGCTCCTACGAGCAGTACTTC; CDR3aa: CASSQDQDRGSYEQYF
j_gene: TRBJ2-5; abundance: .; v_gene: TRBV5-3; d_gene: TRBD2; CDR3nt: TGTGCCAGAAGCTCCGTAGCGGGGGGGATCGAGACCCAGTACTTC; CDR3aa: CARSSVAGGIETQYF
j_gene: TRBJ1-1; abundance: .; v_gene: TRBV29-1; d_gene: TRBD1; CDR3nt: TGCAGCGTCGAAAACAGGGGGGGACGGACTGAAGCTTTCTTT; CDR3aa: CSVENRGGRTEAFF
j_gene: TRBJ1-1; abundance: .; v_gene: TRBV9; d_gene: .; CDR3nt: TGTGCCAGCAGCCTAATCGAGAGGGGGGGCACTGAAGCTTTCTTT; CDR3aa: CASSLIERGGTEAFF
j_gene: TRBJ2-1; abundance: .; v_gene: TRBV5-1; d_gene: .; CDR3nt: TGCGCCAGCAGCTTGGCGGGGGTGTACAATGAGCAGTTCTTC; CDR3aa: CASSLAGVYNEQFF
j_gene: TRBJ2-2; abundance: .; v_gene: TRBV5-1; d_gene: TRBD2; CDR3nt: TGCGCCAGCAGCTGGACTAGCGGGAACGTCGGGGAGCTGTTTTTT; CDR3aa: CASSWTSGNVGELFF
j_gene: TRBJ1-2; abundance: .; v_gene: TRBV5-1; d_gene: TRBD1; CDR3nt: TGCGCCAGCAGGCAACAGGGGACCTCCTATGGCTACACCTTC; CDR3aa: CASRQQGTSYGYTF
j_gene: TRBJ2-2; abundance: .; v_gene: TRBV3-1/TRBV3-2; d_gene: .; CDR3nt: TGTGCCAGCAGCCAAGATCGGTGGACCGGGGAGCTGTTTTTT; CDR3aa: CASSQDRWTGELFF
j_gene: TRBJ2-1; abundance: .; v_gene: TRBV4-2; d_gene: TRBD2; CDR3nt: TGTGCCAGCAGCCACGGCCCCGGGACTAGCGAATACAATGAGCAGTTCTTC; CDR3aa: CASSHGPGTSEYNEQFF
j_gene: TRBJ1-1; abundance: .; v_gene: TRBV24-1; d_gene: .; CDR3nt: TGTGCCACCAAAGGGAGAACAAACACTGAAGCTTTCTTT; CDR3aa: CATKGRTNTEAFF
j_gene: TRBJ1-5; abundance: few; v_gene: TRBV6-6; d_gene: TRBD1; CDR3nt: TGTGCCAGCAGTTACGGACAGGGGTTTCTCAATCAGCCCCAGCATTTT; CDR3aa: CASSYGQGFLNQPQHF
j_gene: TRBJ1-5; abundance: .; v_gene: TRBV27; d_gene: TRBD1; CDR3nt: TGTGCCAGCAGTCCAACCGGGACAGGGGGCAATCAGCCCCAGCATTTT; CDR3aa: CASSPTGTGGNQPQHF
j_gene: TRBJ2-7; abundance: .; v_gene: TRBV6-9; d_gene: .; CDR3nt: TGTGCCTTCTCGTGGCAGGGGTTCTCCTACGAGCAGTACTTC; CDR3aa: CAFSWQGFSYEQYF
j_gene: TRBJ2-1; abundance: .; v_gene: TRBV5-5; d_gene: .; CDR3nt: TGTGCCAGCAGCTTTAACAGGTACAATGAGCAGTTCTTC; CDR3aa: CASSFNRYNEQFF
j_gene: TRBJ2-3; abundance: .; v_gene: TRBV29-1; d_gene: TRBD1; CDR3nt: TGCAGCGTCGAAGAGGACAGGGGAAGCAGAACAGATACGCAGTATTTT; CDR3aa: CSVEEDRGSRTDTQYF
j_gene: TRBJ1-5; abundance: .; v_gene: TRBV6-5; d_gene: TRBD1; CDR3nt: TGTGCCAGCAGTTCAACAGGGGGCCGCGGCAATCAGCCCCAGCATTTT; CDR3aa: CASSSTGGRGNQPQHF
j_gene: TRBJ2-1; abundance: .; v_gene: TRBV27; d_gene: TRBD2; CDR3nt: TGTGCCAGCCGACTAGCGGGAGGGTCCTACAATGAGCAGTTCTTC; CDR3aa: CASRLAGGSYNEQFF
j_gene: TRBJ2-2; abundance: .; v_gene: TRBV6-5; d_gene: TRBD1; CDR3nt: TGTGCCAGCCTAAGGACAGGGGGTCCCACCGGGGAGCTGTTTTTT; CDR3aa: CASLRTGGPTGELFF
j_gene: TRBJ2-5; abundance: .; v_gene: TRBV7-8; d_gene: TRBD2; CDR3nt: TGTGCCAGCAGCCCAAGAAGCATAGCGTCTAGCGGGAGGGAGCCTACGGAGACCCAGTACTTC; CDR3aa: CASSPRSIASSGREPTETQYF
j_gene: TRBJ1-2; abundance: .; v_gene: TRBV6-5; d_gene: TRBD1; CDR3nt: TGTGCCAGCAGCCGCGACAGGGCCTATGGCTACACCTTC; CDR3aa: CASSRDRAYGYTF
j_gene: TRBJ2-3; abundance: .; v_gene: TRBV27; d_gene: TRBD2; CDR3nt: TGTGCCAGCAGTTTGGGACTAGCGAGCACAGATACGCAGTATTTT; CDR3aa: CASSLGLASTDTQYF
j_gene: TRBJ2-7; abundance: .; v_gene: TRBV19; d_gene: .; CDR3nt: TGTGCCAGTAGCGCGGCGTACTCCCTTTCCTACGAGCAGTACTTC; CDR3aa: CASSAAYSLSYEQYF
j_gene: TRBJ2-1; abundance: once; v_gene: TRBV10-3; d_gene: TRBD2; CDR3nt: TGTGCCATCAGTTCCGGGACTAGCGGGGGCGGTGAGCAGTTCTTC; CDR3aa: CAISSGTSGGGEQFF
j_gene: TRBJ1-5; abundance: .; v_gene: TRBV19; d_gene: TRBD1; CDR3nt: TGTGCCAGCGAGAGAACCGGACAGGGAACACAGCCCCAGCATTTT; CDR3aa: CASERTGQGTQPQHF
j_gene: TRBJ2-7; abundance: .; v_gene: TRBV18; d_gene: TRBD2; CDR3nt: TGTGCCAGCTCACCAGCTGCCGGGACTAGCTTTTACGAGCAGTACTTC; CDR3aa: CASSPAAGTSFYEQYF
j_gene: TRBJ2-7; abundance: .; v_gene: TRBV7-9; d_gene: .; CDR3nt: TGTGCCAGCAGCTTAGACCTGCCCTATTGGCAGTACTTC; CDR3aa: CASSLDLPYWQYF
j_gene: TRBJ2-1; abundance: .; v_gene: TRBV19; d_gene: .; CDR3nt: TGTGCCAGTAGTTCGCCTGGGAGGAATGAGCAGTTCTTC; CDR3aa: CASSSPGRNEQFF
j_gene: TRBJ2-3; abundance: .; v_gene: TRBV3-1/TRBV3-2; d_gene: .; CDR3nt: TGTGCCAGCAGTATCACAGATACGCAGTATTTT; CDR3aa: CASSITDTQYF
j_gene: TRBJ1-2; abundance: .; v_gene: TRBV19; d_gene: .; CDR3nt: TGTGCCAGTAGTATAACCGGGGACTATGGCTACACCTTC; CDR3aa: CASSITGDYGYTF
j_gene: TRBJ2-1; abundance: .; v_gene: TRBV7-9; d_gene: .; CDR3nt: TGTGCCAGCAGCTCACAGCGGAATGAGCAGTTCTTC; CDR3aa: CASSSQRNEQFF
j_gene: TRBJ1-1; abundance: .; v_gene: TRBV6-5; d_gene: TRBD1; CDR3nt: TGTGCCAGCAGGAGGACAGGGGGCGCTATCGCTGAAGCTTTCTTT; CDR3aa: CASRRTGGAIAEAFF
j_gene: TRBJ1-5; abundance: .; v_gene: TRBV6-2/TRBV6-3; d_gene: .; CDR3nt: TGTGCCAGCAGTTACAGGGGGGGATCGATGAATCAGCCCCAGCATTTT; CDR3aa: CASSYRGGSMNQPQHF
j_gene: TRBJ2-1; abundance: .; v_gene: TRBV3-1/TRBV3-2; d_gene: .; CDR3nt: TGTGCCAGCAGCCAAAGGGGGACAGGGAGGAGGGCGGGAGGGCCCGATGAGCAGTTCTTC; CDR3aa: CASSQRGTGRRAGGPDEQFF
j_gene: TRBJ1-2; abundance: .; v_gene: TRBV18; d_gene: .; CDR3nt: TGTGCCAGCTCACCCAGCGGGGGCGGCTATGGCTACACCTTC; CDR3aa: CASSPSGGGYGYTF
j_gene: TRBJ2-6; abundance: .; v_gene: TRBV7-2; d_gene: TRBD1; CDR3nt: TGTGCCAGCAGCTCACCGGGACAGGGTTTATCTGGGGCCAACGTCCTGACTTTC; CDR3aa: CASSSPGQGLSGANVLTF
j_gene: TRBJ1-2; abundance: .; v_gene: TRBV4-3; d_gene: .; CDR3nt: TGCGCCAGCAGCCCGCAGGGTAACTATGGCTACACCTTC; CDR3aa: CASSPQGNYGYTF
j_gene: TRBJ2-4; abundance: .; v_gene: TRBV10-3; d_gene: TRBD1; CDR3nt: TGTGCCATCAGTGCCGGACAGGGAATAGCCAAAAACATTCAGTACTTC; CDR3aa: CAISAGQGIAKNIQYF
j_gene: TRBJ2-1; abundance: .; v_gene: TRBV7-2; d_gene: TRBD2; CDR3nt: TGTGCCAGCAGCCCCTCCCCTCTAGCGGCCTCCTACAATGAGCAGTTCTTC; CDR3aa: CASSPSPLAASYNEQFF
j_gene: TRBJ2-3; abundance: .; v_gene: TRBV11-2; d_gene: TRBD2; CDR3nt: TGTGCCAGCAGCTTGACTAGCGGGGGGGCAATAGATACGCAGTATTTT; CDR3aa: CASSLTSGGAIDTQYF